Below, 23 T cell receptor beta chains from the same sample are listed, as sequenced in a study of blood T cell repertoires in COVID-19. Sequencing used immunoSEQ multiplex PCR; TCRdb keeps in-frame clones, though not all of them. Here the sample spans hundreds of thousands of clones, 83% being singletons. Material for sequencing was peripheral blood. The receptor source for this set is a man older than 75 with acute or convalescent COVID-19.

In DNA form, the CDR3 reads TGTGCCAGCAGCCCCCCTAGCGGGAGTAACGGGGAAGATACGCAGTATTTT. Protein: CASSPPSGSNGEDTQYF. The chain employs TRBV7-6 and TRBJ2-3, with 10 nucleotides matching TRBD2. From germline, CDR1 is SGHVS and CDR2 FNYEAQ. The ends lost 5 bases at V and 5 bases at J; junction bases unmatched: 13. This CDR3 is built from 17 residues.

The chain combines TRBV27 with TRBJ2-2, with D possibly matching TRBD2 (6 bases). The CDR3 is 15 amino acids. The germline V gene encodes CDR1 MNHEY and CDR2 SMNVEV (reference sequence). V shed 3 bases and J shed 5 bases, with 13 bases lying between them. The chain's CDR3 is CASSFMAGRTGELFF. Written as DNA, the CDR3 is TGTGCCAGCAGTTTCATGGCGGGGCGAACCGGGGAGCTGTTTTTT.

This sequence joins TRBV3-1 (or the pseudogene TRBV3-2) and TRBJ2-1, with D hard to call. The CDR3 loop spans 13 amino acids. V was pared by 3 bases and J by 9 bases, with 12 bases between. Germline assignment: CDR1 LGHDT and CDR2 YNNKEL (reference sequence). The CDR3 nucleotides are TGTGCCAGCAGCCAGACCGTGACTGGTGAGCAGTTCTTC. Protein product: CASSQTVTGEQFF.

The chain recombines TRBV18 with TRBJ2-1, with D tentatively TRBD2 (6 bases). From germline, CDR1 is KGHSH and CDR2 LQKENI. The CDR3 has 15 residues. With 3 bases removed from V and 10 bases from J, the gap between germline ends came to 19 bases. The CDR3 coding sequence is TGTGCCAGCTCACCCCGGCGGGACTCAAGCGAGGAGCAGTTCTTC. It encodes CASSPRRDSSEEQFF. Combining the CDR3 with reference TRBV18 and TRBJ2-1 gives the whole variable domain NAGVMQNPRHLVRRRGQEARLRCSPMKGHSHVYWYRQLPEEGLKFMVYLQKENIIDESGMPKERFSAEFPKEGPSILRIQQVVRGDSAAYFCASSPRRDSSEEQFFGPGTRLTVL.

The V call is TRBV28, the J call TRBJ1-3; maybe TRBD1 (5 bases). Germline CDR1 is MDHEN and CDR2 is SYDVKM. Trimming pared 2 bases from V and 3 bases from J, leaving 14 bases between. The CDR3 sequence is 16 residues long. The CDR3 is CASSLRQLLGGNTIYF. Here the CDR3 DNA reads TGTGCCAGCAGTTTACGACAGCTTCTAGGTGGAAACACCATATATTTT.

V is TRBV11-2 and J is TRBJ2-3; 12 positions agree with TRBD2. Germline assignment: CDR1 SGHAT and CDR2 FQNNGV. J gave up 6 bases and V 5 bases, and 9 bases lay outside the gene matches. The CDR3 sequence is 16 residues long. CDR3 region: CASSKTSGSLGDTQYF. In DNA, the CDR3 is TGTGCCAGCAGCAAGACTAGCGGGAGCTTGGGGGATACGCAGTATTTT.

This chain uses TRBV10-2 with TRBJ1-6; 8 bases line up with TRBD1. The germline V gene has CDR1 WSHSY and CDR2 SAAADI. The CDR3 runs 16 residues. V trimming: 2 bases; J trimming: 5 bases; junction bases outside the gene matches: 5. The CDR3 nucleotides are TGCGCCAGCAGTGAGATTGGACAGGGCAATAATTCACCCCTCCACTTT. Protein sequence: CASSEIGQGNNSPLHF.

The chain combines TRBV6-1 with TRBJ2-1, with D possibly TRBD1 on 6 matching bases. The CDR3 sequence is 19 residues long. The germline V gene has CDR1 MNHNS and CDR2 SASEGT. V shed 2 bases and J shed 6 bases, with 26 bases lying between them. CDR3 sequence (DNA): TGTGCCAGCAGTGAATCGACGCCCAGGACCAACTTAGGGGGCAATGAGCAGTTCTTC. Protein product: CASSESTPRTNLGGNEQFF.

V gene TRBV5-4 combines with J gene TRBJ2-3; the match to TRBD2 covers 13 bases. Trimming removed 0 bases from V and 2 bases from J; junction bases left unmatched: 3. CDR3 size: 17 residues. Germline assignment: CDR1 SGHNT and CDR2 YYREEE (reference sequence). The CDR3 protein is CASSLAGLAGATDTQYF. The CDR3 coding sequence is TGTGCCAGCAGCTTGGCCGGACTAGCGGGAGCCACAGATACGCAGTATTTT.

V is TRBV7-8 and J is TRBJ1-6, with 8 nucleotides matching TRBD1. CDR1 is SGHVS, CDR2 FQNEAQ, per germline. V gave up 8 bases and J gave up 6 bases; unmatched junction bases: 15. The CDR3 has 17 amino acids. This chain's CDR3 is CASSPWPGGEFNSPLHF. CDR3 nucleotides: TGTGCCAGCTCACCCTGGCCAGGGGGCGAGTTTAATTCACCCCTCCACTTT.

CDR3: CASSYATGVSGTIYF. The CDR3 coding sequence is TGTGCCAGCAGTTACGCGACAGGGGTATCGGGCACCATATATTTT. The V and J genes are TRBV6-5 and TRBJ1-3; 8 bases align to TRBD1. Trimming cost V 2 bases and J 9 bases; bases outside gene matches: 9. The length of the CDR3 is 15 residues. Germline CDR1 reads MNHEY; CDR2 reads SVGAGI.

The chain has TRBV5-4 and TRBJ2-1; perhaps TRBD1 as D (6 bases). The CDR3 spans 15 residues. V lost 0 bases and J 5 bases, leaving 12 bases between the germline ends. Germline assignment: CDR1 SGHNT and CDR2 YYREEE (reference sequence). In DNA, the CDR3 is TGTGCCAGCAGCTTGGGGGACACTTACCACAATGAGCAGTTCTTC. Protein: CASSLGDTYHNEQFF. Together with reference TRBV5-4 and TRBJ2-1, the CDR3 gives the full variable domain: ETGVTQSPTHLIKTRGQQVTLRCSSQSGHNTVSWYQQALGQGPQFIFQYYREEENGRGNFPPRFSGLQFPNYSSELNVNALELDDSALYLCASSLGDTYHNEQFFGPGTRLTVL.

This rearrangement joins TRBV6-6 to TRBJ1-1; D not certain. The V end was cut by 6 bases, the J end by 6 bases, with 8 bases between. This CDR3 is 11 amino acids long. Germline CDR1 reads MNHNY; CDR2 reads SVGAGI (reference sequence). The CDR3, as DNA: TGTGCCAGCAGCCCAATCCCTGAAGCTTTCTTT. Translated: CASSPIPEAFF.

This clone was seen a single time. The DNA of the CDR3 is TGTGCCAGCAGCTTAACCGACAGGTACGAGCAGTACTTC. Translation: CASSLTDRYEQYF. V gene TRBV11-2 combines with J gene TRBJ2-7; maybe TRBD1 (6 bases). Germline V gene sequence: CDR1 SGHAT, CDR2 FQNNGV. This CDR3 contains 13 residues. V was clipped by 2 bases and J by 4 bases, with 9 bases between them.

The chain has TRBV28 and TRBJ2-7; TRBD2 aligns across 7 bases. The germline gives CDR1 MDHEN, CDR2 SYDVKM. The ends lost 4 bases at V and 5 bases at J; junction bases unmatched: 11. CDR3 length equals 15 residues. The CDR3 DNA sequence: TGTGCCAGCAGTTCGGGCGGGAGTAGCCACCACGAGCAGTACTTC. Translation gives CASSSGGSSHHEQYF.

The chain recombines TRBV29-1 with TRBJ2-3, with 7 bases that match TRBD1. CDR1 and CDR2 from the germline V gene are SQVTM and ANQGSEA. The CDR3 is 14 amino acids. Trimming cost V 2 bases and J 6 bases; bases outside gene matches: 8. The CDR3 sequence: CSVELAGGFDTQYF. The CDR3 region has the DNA TGCAGCGTTGAATTGGCAGGGGGTTTCGATACGCAGTATTTT.

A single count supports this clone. CDR3 region: CATGTSTYEQYF. The CDR3 DNA is TGTGCTACGGGGACTAGCACCTACGAGCAGTACTTC. J is TRBJ2-7 and V is TRBV28; TRBD2 agrees at 9 bases. The CDR3 is 12 residues long. The germline CDR1 and CDR2 sequences are MDHEN and SYDVKM.

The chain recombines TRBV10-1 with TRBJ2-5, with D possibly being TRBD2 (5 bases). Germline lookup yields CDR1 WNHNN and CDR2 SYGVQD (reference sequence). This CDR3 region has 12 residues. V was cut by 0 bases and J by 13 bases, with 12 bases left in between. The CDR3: CASSESGSGRYF. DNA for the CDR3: TGCGCCAGCAGTGAGTCGGGGTCGGGAAGGTACTTC.

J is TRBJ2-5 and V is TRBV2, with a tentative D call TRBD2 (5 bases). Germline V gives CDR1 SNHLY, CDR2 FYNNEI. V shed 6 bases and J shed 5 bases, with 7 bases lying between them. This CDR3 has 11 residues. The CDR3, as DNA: TGTGCCAGCAGAGGAGGCGAGACCCAGTACTTC. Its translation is CASRGGETQYF.

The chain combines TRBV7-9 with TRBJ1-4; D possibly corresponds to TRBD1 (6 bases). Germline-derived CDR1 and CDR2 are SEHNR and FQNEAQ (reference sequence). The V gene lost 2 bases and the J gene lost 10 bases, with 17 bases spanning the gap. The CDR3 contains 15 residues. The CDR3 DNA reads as TGTGCCAGCAGCTTATCGACAGGAAGGGGTGCAAAACTGTTTTTT. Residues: CASSLSTGRGAKLFF.

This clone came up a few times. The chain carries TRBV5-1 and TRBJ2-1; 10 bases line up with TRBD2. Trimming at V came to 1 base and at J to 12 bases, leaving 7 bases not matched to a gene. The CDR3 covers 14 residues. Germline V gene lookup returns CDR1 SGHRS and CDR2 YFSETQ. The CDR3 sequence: CASSLNHLAGVQFF. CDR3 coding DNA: TGCGCCAGCAGCTTGAACCACCTAGCGGGAGTGCAGTTCTTC.

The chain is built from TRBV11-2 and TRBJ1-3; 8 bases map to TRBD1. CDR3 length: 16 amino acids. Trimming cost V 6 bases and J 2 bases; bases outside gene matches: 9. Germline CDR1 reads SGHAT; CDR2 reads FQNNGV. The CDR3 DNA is TGTGCCAGCAGTCCTGGACAGGGAGTAGCTGGAAACACCATATATTTT. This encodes CASSPGQGVAGNTIYF.

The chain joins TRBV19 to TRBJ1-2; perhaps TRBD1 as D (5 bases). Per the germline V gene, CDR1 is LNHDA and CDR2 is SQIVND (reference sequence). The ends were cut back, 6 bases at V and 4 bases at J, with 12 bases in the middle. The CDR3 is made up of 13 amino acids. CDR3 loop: CASSPGLSYGYTF. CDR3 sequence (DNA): TGTGCCAGTAGCCCGGGACTGAGCTATGGCTACACCTTC.